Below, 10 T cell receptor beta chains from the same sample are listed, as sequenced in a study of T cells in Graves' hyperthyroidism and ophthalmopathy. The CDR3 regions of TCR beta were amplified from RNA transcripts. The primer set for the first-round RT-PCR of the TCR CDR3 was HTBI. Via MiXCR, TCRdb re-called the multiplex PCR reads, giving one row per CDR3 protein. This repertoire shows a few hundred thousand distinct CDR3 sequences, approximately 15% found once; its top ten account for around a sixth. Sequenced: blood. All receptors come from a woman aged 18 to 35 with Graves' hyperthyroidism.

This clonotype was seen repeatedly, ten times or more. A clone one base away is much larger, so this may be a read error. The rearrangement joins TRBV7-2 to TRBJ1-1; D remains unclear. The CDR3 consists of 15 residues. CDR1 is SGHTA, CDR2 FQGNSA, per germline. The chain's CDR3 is CASSLARGTNTEALF. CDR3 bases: TGTGCCAGCAGCTTGGCCCGGGGAACGAACACTGAAGCTCTCTTT.

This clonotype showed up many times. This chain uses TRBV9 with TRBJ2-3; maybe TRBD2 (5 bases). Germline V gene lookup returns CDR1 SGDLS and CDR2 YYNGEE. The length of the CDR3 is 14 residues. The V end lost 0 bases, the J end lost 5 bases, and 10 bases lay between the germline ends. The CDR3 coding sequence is TGTGCCAGCAGCGTAGGGGCCGAGGGAGATACGCAGTATTTT. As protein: CASSVGAEGDTQYF.

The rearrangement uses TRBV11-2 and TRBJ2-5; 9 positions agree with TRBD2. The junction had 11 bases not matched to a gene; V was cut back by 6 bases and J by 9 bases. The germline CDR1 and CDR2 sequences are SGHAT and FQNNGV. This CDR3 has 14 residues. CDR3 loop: CASSYRREGLAQYF. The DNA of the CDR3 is TGTGCCAGCAGTTATAGGCGGGAGGGCCTGGCCCAGTACTTC.

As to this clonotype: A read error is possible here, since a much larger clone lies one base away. The CDR3 loop is CARSGGKGMGTDTQYF. In nucleotides, the CDR3 is TGTGCCAGAAGTGGTGGTAAGGGTATGGGCACAGATACGCAGTATTTT. V is TRBV19 and J is TRBJ2-3; D unresolved. CDR3 length equals 16 residues. Trimming left V 9 bases short and J 1 base short, with 20 bases between. The germline gives CDR1 LNHDA, CDR2 SQIVND (reference sequence).

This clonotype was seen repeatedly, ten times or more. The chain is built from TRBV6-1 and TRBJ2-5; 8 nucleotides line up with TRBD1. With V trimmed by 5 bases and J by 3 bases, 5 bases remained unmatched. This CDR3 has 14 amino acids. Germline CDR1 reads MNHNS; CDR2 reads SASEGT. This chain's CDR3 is CASSLGQVKETQYF. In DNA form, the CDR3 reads TGTGCCAGCAGTCTGGGACAGGTTAAAGAGACCCAGTACTTC.

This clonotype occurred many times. CDR3 nucleotides: TGTGCCAGCACCGGACAATTTAGCACAGATACGCAGTATTTT. Its protein is CASTGQFSTDTQYF. The chain has TRBV2 and TRBJ2-3; a weak D match, TRBD1 (5 bases). Trimming took off 7 bases at V and 0 bases at J, with 11 bases between the two ends. The CDR3 has 14 residues. Germline CDR1 SNHLY, CDR2 FYNNEI.

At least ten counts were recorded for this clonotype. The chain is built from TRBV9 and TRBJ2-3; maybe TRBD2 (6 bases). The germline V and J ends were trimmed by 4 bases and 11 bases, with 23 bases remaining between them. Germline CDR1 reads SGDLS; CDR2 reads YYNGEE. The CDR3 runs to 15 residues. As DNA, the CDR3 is TGTGCCAGCAGCATCTCCGGGACTCCACCTGGGGAGCAGTATTTT. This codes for CASSISGTPPGEQYF.

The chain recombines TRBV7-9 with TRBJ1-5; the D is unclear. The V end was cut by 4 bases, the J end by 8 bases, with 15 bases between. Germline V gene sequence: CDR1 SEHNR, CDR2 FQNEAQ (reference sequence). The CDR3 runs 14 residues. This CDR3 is CASSSSTGREPQHF. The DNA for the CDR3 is TGTGCCAGCAGCTCTTCGACCGGGCGTGAGCCCCAGCATTTT.

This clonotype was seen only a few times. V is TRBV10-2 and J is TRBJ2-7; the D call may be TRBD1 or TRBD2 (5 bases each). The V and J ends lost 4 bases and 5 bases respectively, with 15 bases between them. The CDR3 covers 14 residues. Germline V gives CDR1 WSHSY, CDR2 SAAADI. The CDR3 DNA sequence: TGCGCCAGCAGTGGGGGGAATGGGGTTCACGAGCAGTACGTC. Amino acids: CASSGGNGVHEQYV.

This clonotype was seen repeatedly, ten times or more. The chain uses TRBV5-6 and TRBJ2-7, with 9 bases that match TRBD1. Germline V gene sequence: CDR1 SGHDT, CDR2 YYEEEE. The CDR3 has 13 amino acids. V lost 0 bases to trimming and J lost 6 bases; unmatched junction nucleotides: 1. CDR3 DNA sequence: TGTGCCAGCAGCTTGGACAGGGGGCTCGAGCAGTACGTC. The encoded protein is CASSLDRGLEQYV.